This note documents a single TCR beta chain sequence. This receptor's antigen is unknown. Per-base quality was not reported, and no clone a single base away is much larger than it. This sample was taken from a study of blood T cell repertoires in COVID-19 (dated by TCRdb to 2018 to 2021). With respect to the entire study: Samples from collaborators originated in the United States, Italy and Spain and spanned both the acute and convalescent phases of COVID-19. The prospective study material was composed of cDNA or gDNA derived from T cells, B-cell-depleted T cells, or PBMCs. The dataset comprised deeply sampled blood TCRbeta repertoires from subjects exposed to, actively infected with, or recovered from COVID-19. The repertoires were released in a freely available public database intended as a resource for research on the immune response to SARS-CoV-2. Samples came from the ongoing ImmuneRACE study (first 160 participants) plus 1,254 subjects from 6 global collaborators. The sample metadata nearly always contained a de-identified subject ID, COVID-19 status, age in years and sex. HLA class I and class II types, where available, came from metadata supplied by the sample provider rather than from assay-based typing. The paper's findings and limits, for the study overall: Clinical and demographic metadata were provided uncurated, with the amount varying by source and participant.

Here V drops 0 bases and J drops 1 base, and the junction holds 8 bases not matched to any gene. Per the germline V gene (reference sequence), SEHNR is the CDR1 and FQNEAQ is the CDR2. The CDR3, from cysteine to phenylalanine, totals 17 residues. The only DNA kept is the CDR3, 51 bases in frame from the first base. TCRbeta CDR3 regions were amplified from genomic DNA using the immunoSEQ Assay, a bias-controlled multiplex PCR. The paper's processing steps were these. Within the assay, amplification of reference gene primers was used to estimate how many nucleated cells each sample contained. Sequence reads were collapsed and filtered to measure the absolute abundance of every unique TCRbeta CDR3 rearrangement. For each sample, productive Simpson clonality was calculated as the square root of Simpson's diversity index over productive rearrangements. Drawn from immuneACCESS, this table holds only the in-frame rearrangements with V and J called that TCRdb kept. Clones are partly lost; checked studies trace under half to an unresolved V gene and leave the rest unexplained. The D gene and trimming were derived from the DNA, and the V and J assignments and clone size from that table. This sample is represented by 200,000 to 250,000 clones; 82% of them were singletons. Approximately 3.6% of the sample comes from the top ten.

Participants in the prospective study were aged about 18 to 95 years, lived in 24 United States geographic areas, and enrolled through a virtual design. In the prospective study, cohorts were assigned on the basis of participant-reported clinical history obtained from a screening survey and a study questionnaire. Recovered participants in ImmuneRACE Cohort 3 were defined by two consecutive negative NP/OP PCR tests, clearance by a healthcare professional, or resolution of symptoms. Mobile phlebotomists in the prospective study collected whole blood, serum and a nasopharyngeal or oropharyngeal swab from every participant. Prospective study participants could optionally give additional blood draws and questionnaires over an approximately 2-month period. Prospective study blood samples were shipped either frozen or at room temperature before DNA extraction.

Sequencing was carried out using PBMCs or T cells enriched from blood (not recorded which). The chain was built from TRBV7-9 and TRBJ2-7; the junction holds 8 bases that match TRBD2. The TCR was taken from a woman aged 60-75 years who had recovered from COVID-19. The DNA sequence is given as TGTGCCAGCAGCTTAGCGCCGATAGCGGGGCTATCCTACGAGCAGTACTTC. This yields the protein CASSLAPIAGLSYEQYF.